One and the same sample provided the 29 T cell receptor beta chains below, sequenced in a study of CD8+CD57+ T cells in acquired aplastic anemia. The sequenced patients had an expansion of CD8+CD57+ cells seen by flow cytometry. The TCR beta profiling, which covered VDJ combination and CDR3 sequence, was carried out using genomic DNA as the template. TCRdb called the reads again in MiXCR, with one record for every CDR3 protein. The sample contains 200,000 to 300,000 distinct CDR3 sequences, 47% of which appear only once. Sequenced: sorted CD4+, CD8+, or CD8+CD57+ T cells (not recorded which) from PBMCs. The source of these receptors is a human donor with aplastic anemia.

This clonotype was seen many times. The chain has TRBV3-1 and TRBJ2-7; no definite D call. The V end lost 4 bases, the J end lost 5 bases, and 9 bases lay between the germline ends. CDR1 is LGHDT and CDR2 is YNNKEL in the germline V gene (reference sequence). The CDR3 totals 12 residues. CDR3 nucleotide sequence: TGTGCCAGCAGCCGCGGTTTGCACGAGCAGTACTTC. Its translation is CASSRGLHEQYF.

V gene TRBV3-1 combines with J gene TRBJ1-5; D ambiguous. Trimming cost V 0 bases and J 7 bases, with 7 bases left between them. Per the germline V gene, CDR1 is LGHDT and CDR2 is YNNKEL (reference sequence). The CDR3 has 13 amino acids. The CDR3 is CASSQDPRQPQHF. CDR3 bases: TGTGCCAGCAGCCAAGATCCGAGACAGCCCCAGCATTTT.

This clonotype was detected many times. The chain joins TRBV10-1 to TRBJ1-2, with D tentatively TRBD1 (5 bases). CDR3 length equals 12 residues. V was shortened by 4 bases and J by 3 bases, with 6 bases between the two germline ends. Germline lookup yields CDR1 WNHNN and CDR2 SYGVQD (reference sequence). For the CDR3, the DNA is TGCGCCAGCAGTGCGGGGGACTATGGCTACACCTTC. It translates to CASSAGDYGYTF.

This chain uses TRBV3-1 with TRBJ2-4, with 8 nucleotides matching TRBD2. CDR1 is LGHDT, CDR2 YNNKEL, per germline (reference sequence). The V segment lost 6 bases and the J segment 1 base; nucleotides outside the gene matches: 5. The CDR3 totals 15 residues. CDR3: CASRGSGSAKNIQYF. The CDR3 DNA sequence: TGTGCCAGCAGAGGAAGCGGGAGTGCCAAAAACATTCAGTACTTC.

A note on this clonotype: At one end, the junction sequence differs from germline, possibly due to a read error. The chain links TRBV7-2 to TRBJ2-1, with D unresolved. Germline V gene sequence: CDR1 SGHTA, CDR2 FQGNSA. The CDR3 extends over 12 amino acids. The DNA of the CDR3 is TGTGCCAGCAGCCCCGAACGCAGTGAGCAGCTCTTC. Protein product: CASSPERSEQLF.

The chain has TRBV9 and TRBJ2-5, with TRBD2 as a possible D gene (5 bases). CDR3 size: 14 residues. Germline CDR1 reads SGDLS; CDR2 reads YYNGEE. V lost 0 bases and J lost 5, with 11 bases in between. The CDR3 sequence is CASSVVGSGETQYF. Written as DNA, the CDR3 is TGTGCCAGCAGCGTAGTGGGGTCGGGGGAGACCCAGTACTTC.

Concerning this clonotype: This could be a read error, since a much larger clone is one nucleotide away. The CDR3 end shows no conserved phenylalanine or tryptophan, and so a read error is likely. The chain has TRBV7-3 and TRBJ1-5; perhaps TRBD1 as D (5 bases). This CDR3 is built from 16 residues. Per germline, CDR1 SGHTA and CDR2 FQGTGA. In DNA form, the CDR3 reads TGCGCCAGCAGCCAAGGGGCGGGGTCGGGCAATCAGCCCCAGCATTCT. Translated, it gives CASSQGAGSGNQPQHS.

This clonotype has ten or more counts. The genes are TRBV7-9 and TRBJ1-3, with a weak D call TRBD1 (5 bases). V dropped 6 bases and J dropped 2 bases, with 20 bases sitting between them. The CDR3 consists of 17 residues. Germline CDR1 reads SEHNR; CDR2 reads FQNEAQ (reference sequence). This CDR3 reads CASRTEQGNYPGNTIYF. CDR3 bases: TGTGCCAGCAGGACGGAGCAGGGAAATTACCCTGGAAACACCATATATTTT. The full variable domain, completed using reference TRBV7-9 and TRBJ1-3, is DTGVSQNPRHKITKRGQNVTFRCDPISEHNRLYWYRQTLGQGPEFLTYFQNEAQLEKSRLLSDRFSAERPKGSFSTLEIQRTEQGDSAMYLCASRTEQGNYPGNTIYFGEGSWLTVV.

In this sample, this clonotype turned up many times. The V gene is TRBV20-1, the J gene TRBJ2-7; tentative D call: TRBD2 (6 bases). The V and J ends lost 0 bases and 2 bases respectively, with 8 bases between them. Germline V gene data show CDR1 as DFQATT and CDR2 as SNEGSKA (reference sequence). The CDR3 spans 13 residues. DNA for the CDR3: TGCAGTGCTAGAGAGGAGGGGACCTACGAGCAGTACTTC. Translated: CSAREEGTYEQYF.

This clonotype was observed many times. The chain recombines TRBV14 with TRBJ2-3; D gene unclear. The germline V gene encodes CDR1 SGHDN and CDR2 FVKESK. CDR3 size: 15 residues. Trimming removed 4 bases at V and 0 bases at J, with 11 bases between. Here the CDR3 DNA reads TGTGCCAGCAGCCCCGCTGGCTCCAGCACAGATACGCAGTATTTT. Its protein is CASSPAGSSTDTQYF.

This clonotype was seen a few times. The chain has TRBV28 and TRBJ2-1, with TRBD2 matching over 9 bases. The CDR3 runs 13 residues. CDR1 is MDHEN and CDR2 is SYDVKM in the germline V gene. The J segment lost 4 bases and the V segment lost 8 bases, leaving 3 bases of the junction unmatched. The CDR3 DNA reads TGTGCCAGCCGGACTAGCGTATACAATGAGCAGTTCTTC. Its protein is CASRTSVYNEQFF.

This clonotype appeared a few times. The rearrangement joins TRBV5-1 to TRBJ1-1, with D possibly being TRBD1 (6 bases). Per the germline V gene, CDR1 is SGHRS and CDR2 is YFSETQ. This CDR3 spans 13 amino acids. Trimming stripped 0 bases from V and 11 bases from J, with 14 bases between. The CDR3 region has the DNA TGCGCCAGCAGCTTGGAGAAGGGGGATGAGGCTTTCTTT. It is translated as CASSLEKGDEAFF.

Concerning this clonotype: A read error may be the cause here, since a much bigger clone is one base away. The rearrangement joins TRBV4-1 to TRBJ2-7, with TRBD2 identical over 8 bases. Germline V gene lookup returns CDR1 MGHRA and CDR2 YSYEKL. The CDR3 is 15 residues long. CDR3 sequence: CASSQPGLGAYDQYF. In DNA, the CDR3 is TGCGCCAGCAGCCAACCGGGACTAGGAGCCTACGACCAGTACTTC.

In its sample, this clonotype was seen once. J is TRBJ1-1 and V is TRBV2; 8 bases fit TRBD1. V shed 9 bases, J shed 4 bases, and the junction held 7 bases outside the gene matches. Per the germline V gene, CDR1 is SNHLY and CDR2 is FYNNEI. This CDR3 region has 13 residues. The chain's CDR3 is CASGQGESTEAFF. The CDR3 coding sequence is TGTGCCAGTGGACAGGGCGAGAGCACTGAAGCTTTCTTT.

This clonotype was found a few times. V usage is TRBV28 and J usage is TRBJ2-5; perhaps TRBD2 as D (7 bases). The germline V and J ends were trimmed by 5 bases and 4 bases, with 17 bases remaining between them. The germline gives CDR1 MDHEN, CDR2 SYDVKM. The CDR3 is 15 residues long. The CDR3 region is CASSAEGGGRETQYF. The CDR3 nucleotides are TGTGCCAGCAGTGCCGAGGGGGGGGGGCGAGAGACCCAGTACTTC.

The gene calls are TRBV5-1 and TRBJ1-2; D might be TRBD1 (5 bases). Trimming removed 4 bases at V and 8 bases at J, with 15 bases between. Germline-derived CDR1 and CDR2 are SGHRS and YFSETQ. The CDR3 is made up of 13 amino acids. CDR3 sequence: CASSTEAGGGYTF. The CDR3 DNA follows: TGCGCCAGCAGCACCGAAGCGGGGGGAGGCTACACCTTC. Looking up the rest from reference TRBV5-1 and TRBJ1-2 gives the full variable domain: KAGVTQTPRYLIKTRGQQVTLSCSPISGHRSVSWYQQTPGQGLQFLFEYFSETQRNKGNFPGRFSGRQFSNSRSEMNVSTLELGDSALYLCASSTEAGGGYTFGSGTRLTVV.

This clonotype was found a few times. The V and J genes are TRBV9 and TRBJ2-7; D is perhaps TRBD2 (5 bases). The CDR3 covers 18 residues. Germline loops: CDR1 SGDLS, CDR2 YYNGEE. Trimming removed 5 bases from V and 4 bases from J, with 28 bases in between. CDR3 protein: CASSLLYGPRDLTYEQYF. CDR3 bases: TGTGCCAGCAGTTTATTATATGGCCCCCGGGATCTCACGTACGAGCAGTACTTC. The entire variable domain, with the rest obtained from reference TRBV9 and TRBJ2-7, is as follows: DSGVTQTPKHLITATGQRVTLRCSPRSGDLSVYWYQQSLDQGLQFLIQYYNGEERAKGNILERFSAQQFPDLHSELNLSSLELGDSALYFCASSLLYGPRDLTYEQYFGPGTRLTVT.

In its sample, this clonotype was seen a few times. The chain recombines TRBV24-1 with TRBJ2-2; a weak D match, TRBD2 (5 bases). The CDR3 contains 12 residues. Germline V CDR1 and CDR2: KGHDR, SFDVKD. V lost 7 bases, J lost 7 bases, and 9 bases lay in between. The CDR3 DNA sequence: TGTGCCACCAGCGGGGATAGCGGGGAGCTGTTTTTT. Amino acid sequence: CATSGDSGELFF.

This clonotype was observed many times. The V gene is TRBV7-2, the J gene TRBJ2-7, with D possibly being TRBD1 (6 bases). The CDR3 is 15 residues long. V lost 6 bases and J 3 bases, leaving 18 bases between the germline ends. Per the germline V gene, CDR1 is SGHTA and CDR2 is FQGNSA. The CDR3 sequence is CASSYPDSKGYEQYF. The CDR3 DNA is TGTGCCAGCAGTTACCCGGACAGTAAGGGCTACGAGCAGTACTTC. The variable domain in full, completed from reference TRBV7-2 and TRBJ2-7, reads GAGVSQSPSNKVTEKGKDVELRCDPISGHTALYWYRQSLGQGLEFLIYFQGNSAPDKSGLPSDRFSAERTGGSVSTLTIQRTQQEDSAVYLCASSYPDSKGYEQYFGPGTRLTVT.

This clonotype appeared a few times. The chain has TRBV5-6 and TRBJ2-5, with a weak D call TRBD2 (7 bases). Germline values: CDR1 SGHDT, CDR2 YYEEEE. The V gene lost 0 bases and the J gene lost 0 bases, with 12 bases spanning the gap. The CDR3 runs to 16 residues. The CDR3 here is CASSLEGRGDQETQYF. The CDR3 DNA is TGTGCCAGCAGCTTGGAGGGGAGGGGGGACCAAGAGACCCAGTACTTC. Variable domain in full (rest from reference TRBV5-6 and TRBJ2-5): DAGVTQSPTHLIKTRGQQVTLRCSPKSGHDTVSWYQQALGQGPQFIFQYYEEEERQRGNFPDRFSGHQFPNYSSELNVNALLLGDSALYLCASSLEGRGDQETQYFGPGTRLLVL.

This clonotype has just a few counts. The V and J genes are TRBV5-4 and TRBJ2-1; the match to TRBD1 covers 8 bases. This CDR3 has 13 residues. The V and J ends lost 4 bases and 9 bases, in that order; junction bases with no gene match: 6. CDR1 and CDR2 from the germline V gene are SGHNT and YYREEE (reference sequence). The CDR3 region has the DNA TGTGCCAGCAGCCCCGGACAGGGCTCTGAGCAGTTCTTC. It yields the protein CASSPGQGSEQFF.

This chain joins TRBV2 and TRBJ2-5; the match to TRBD2 covers 8 bases. The V segment lost 5 bases and the J segment 2 bases; nucleotides outside the gene matches: 7. CDR3 size: 15 residues. CDR1 and CDR2 (germline): SNHLY, FYNNEI. The CDR3 DNA reads TGTGCCAGCAGTAGGGGAGCGGGAGAACAAGAGACCCAGTACTTC. Translation: CASSRGAGEQETQYF.

This clonotype was recorded only once. The V gene is TRBV5-1, the J gene TRBJ2-5; 7 bases line up with TRBD2. Trimming cost V 1 base and J 4 bases; bases outside gene matches: 1. The CDR3 contains 13 residues. CDR1 and CDR2 (germline): SGHRS, YFSETQ. CDR3 nucleotides: TGCGCCAGCAGCTTGTGGGAGGGAGAGACCCAGTACTTC. It codes for CASSLWEGETQYF.

The rearrangement links TRBV20-1 to TRBJ1-2; D remains ambiguous. This CDR3 has 11 amino acids. V lost 4 bases and J 5 bases, leaving 8 bases between the germline ends. In germline, CDR1 is DFQATT, CDR2 SNEGSKA (reference sequence). The CDR3 sequence is CSATRGYGYTF. In nucleotides, the CDR3 is TGCAGTGCTACGCGGGGTTATGGCTACACCTTC.

This clonotype was found many times. This rearrangement joins TRBV7-6 to TRBJ1-1, with D possibly being TRBD1 (5 bases). V lost 0 bases and J 6 bases, leaving 11 bases between the germline ends. Germline CDR1 SGHVS, CDR2 FNYEAQ. The CDR3 consists of 14 residues. The CDR3 bases are TGTGCCAGCAGCTTAGCGGGGGAAGAGGCTGAAGCTTTCTTT. Its translation: CASSLAGEEAEAFF.

The chain links TRBV2 to TRBJ1-2; the D is unclear. CDR1 is SNHLY and CDR2 is FYNNEI in the germline V gene. The CDR3 covers 15 residues. Trimming left V 3 bases short and J 5 bases short, with 16 bases between. The DNA for the CDR3 is TGTGCCAGCAGTGATGTACGCGGGAATACTTATGGCTACACCTTC. As protein: CASSDVRGNTYGYTF.

The chain employs TRBV6-1 and TRBJ2-5, with 7 bases aligning to TRBD2. This CDR3 is built from 15 residues. The trim removed 0 bases at V and 2 bases at J, leaving 3 bases unmatched. Germline CDR1 reads MNHNS; CDR2 reads SASEGT. In DNA, the CDR3 is TGTGCCAGCAGTGAAGCGCTAGCGGAACAAGAGACCCAGTACTTC. Translation: CASSEALAEQETQYF.

This clonotype was found a few times. The rearrangement links TRBV19 to TRBJ1-2; 10 nucleotides align to TRBD1. CDR3 size: 17 residues. Germline V gene data show CDR1 as LNHDA and CDR2 as SQIVND (reference sequence). J gave up 3 bases and V 6 bases, and 13 bases lay outside the gene matches. The CDR3 is CASRARGQGDEYYGYTF. In DNA, the CDR3 is TGTGCCAGTAGAGCCCGAGGACAGGGGGATGAGTACTATGGCTACACCTTC.

This clonotype was detected ten times or more. The chain couples TRBV15 to TRBJ2-1; 8 nucleotides line up with TRBD2. J lost 0 bases, V lost 0 bases, and 1 base had no gene match. This CDR3 contains 16 residues. CDR1 and CDR2 from the germline V gene are LNHNV and YYDKDF (reference sequence). This CDR3 is CATSREAGGSYNEQFF. The CDR3 DNA is TGTGCCACCAGCAGAGAGGCGGGGGGCTCCTACAATGAGCAGTTCTTC. The entire variable domain, with the rest obtained from reference TRBV15 and TRBJ2-1, is as follows: DAMVIQNPRYQVTQFGKPVTLSCSQTLNHNVMYWYQQKSSQAPKLLFHYYDKDFNNEADTPDNFQSRRPNTSFCFLDIRSPGLGDTAMYLCATSREAGGSYNEQFFGPGTRLTVL.